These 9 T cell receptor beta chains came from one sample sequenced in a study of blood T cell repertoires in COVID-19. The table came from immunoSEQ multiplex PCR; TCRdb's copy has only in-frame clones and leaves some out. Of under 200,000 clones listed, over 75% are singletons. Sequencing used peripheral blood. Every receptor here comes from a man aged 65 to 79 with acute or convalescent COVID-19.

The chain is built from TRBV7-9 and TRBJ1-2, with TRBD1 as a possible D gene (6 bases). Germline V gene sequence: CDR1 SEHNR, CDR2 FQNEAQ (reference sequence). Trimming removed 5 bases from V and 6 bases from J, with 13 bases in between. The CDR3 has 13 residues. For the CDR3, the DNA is TGTGCCAGCAGCCTTGACAGGTTCGATGGCTACACCTTC. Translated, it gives CASSLDRFDGYTF.

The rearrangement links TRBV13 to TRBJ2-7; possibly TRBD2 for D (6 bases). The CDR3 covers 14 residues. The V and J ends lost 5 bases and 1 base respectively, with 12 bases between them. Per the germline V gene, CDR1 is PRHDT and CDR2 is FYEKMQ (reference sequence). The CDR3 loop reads CASSNQGRSYEQYF. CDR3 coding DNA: TGTGCCAGCAGCAACCAAGGGAGGTCCTACGAGCAGTACTTC.

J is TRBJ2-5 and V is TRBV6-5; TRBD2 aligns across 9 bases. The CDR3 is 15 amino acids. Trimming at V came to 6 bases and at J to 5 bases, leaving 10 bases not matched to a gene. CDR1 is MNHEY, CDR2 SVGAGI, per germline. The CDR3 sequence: CASSPFSSGEETQYF. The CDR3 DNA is TGTGCCAGCAGCCCCTTTTCTAGCGGGGAGGAGACCCAGTACTTC.

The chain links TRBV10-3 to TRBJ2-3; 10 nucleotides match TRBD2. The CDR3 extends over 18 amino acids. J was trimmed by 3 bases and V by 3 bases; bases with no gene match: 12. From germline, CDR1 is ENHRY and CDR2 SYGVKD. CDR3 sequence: CAISDTGRSGRGTDTQYF. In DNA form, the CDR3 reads TGTGCCATCAGTGATACTGGGCGCAGCGGGAGGGGTACAGATACGCAGTATTTT.

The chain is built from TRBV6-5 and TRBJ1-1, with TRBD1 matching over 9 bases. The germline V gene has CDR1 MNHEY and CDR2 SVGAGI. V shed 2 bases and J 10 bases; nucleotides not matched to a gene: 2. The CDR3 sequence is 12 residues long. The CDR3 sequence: CASSYGTGSAFF. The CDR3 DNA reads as TGTGCCAGCAGTTACGGGACAGGGTCAGCTTTCTTT.

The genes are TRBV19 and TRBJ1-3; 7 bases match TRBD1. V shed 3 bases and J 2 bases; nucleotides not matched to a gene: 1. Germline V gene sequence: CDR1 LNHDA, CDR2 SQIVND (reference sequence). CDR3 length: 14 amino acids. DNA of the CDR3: TGTGCCAGTAGTATGGGACAGACTGGAAACACCATATATTTT. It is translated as CASSMGQTGNTIYF.

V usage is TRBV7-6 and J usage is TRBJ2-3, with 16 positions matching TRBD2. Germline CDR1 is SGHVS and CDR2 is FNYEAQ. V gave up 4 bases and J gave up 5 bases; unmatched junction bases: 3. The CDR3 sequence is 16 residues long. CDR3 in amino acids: CASSSGTSGGVDTQYF. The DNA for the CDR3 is TGTGCCAGCAGCTCCGGGACTAGCGGGGGGGTAGATACGCAGTATTTT.

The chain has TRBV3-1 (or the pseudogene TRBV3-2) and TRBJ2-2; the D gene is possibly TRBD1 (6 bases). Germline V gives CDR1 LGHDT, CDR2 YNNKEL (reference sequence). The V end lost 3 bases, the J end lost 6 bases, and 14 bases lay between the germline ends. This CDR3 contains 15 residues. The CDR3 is CASSQDTGSAGELFF. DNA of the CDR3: TGTGCCAGCAGCCAGGATACAGGGTCGGCCGGGGAGCTGTTTTTT.

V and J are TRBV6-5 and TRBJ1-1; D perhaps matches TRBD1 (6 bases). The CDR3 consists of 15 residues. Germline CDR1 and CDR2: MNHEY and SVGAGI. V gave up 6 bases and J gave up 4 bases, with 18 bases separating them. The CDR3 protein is CASRNPGTWSTEAFF. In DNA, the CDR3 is TGTGCCAGCAGGAATCCCGGGACATGGAGCACTGAAGCTTTCTTT.